This TCR beta chain was captured in a study of blood T cells in healthy people across ages. Study conclusions and caveats: The fall in TCR beta diversity per million T cells was roughly linear with age. Researchers report that TCR beta diversity correlated strongly with naive T cell percentage.

Concerning this clonotype: What it recognizes is unknown.

It was with a sample-barcoded 5' primer and a J-beta primer mix that a second PCR of roughly 7 to 12 cycles was run. All samples gave at least 2.5 million CDR3-containing paired-end reads. TCRdb re-derived calls from the 5' RACE reads in MiXCR, one entry per CDR3 protein. Counted here are around 790,000 distinct CDR3 sequences, around 42% occurring once; the ten biggest clones make up roughly 19%. The clonotype comes from a man aged 55 to 70 in good health. Sequencing used blood.

The CDR3 region has the DNA TGTGCCACCAGCAGAGACCCCGGGACACCGAATCAGCCCCAGCATTTT. Its protein is CATSRDPGTPNQPQHF. V usage is TRBV15 and J usage is TRBJ1-5; possibly TRBD1 for D (6 bases). CDR1 and CDR2 from the germline V gene are LNHNV and YYDKDF (reference sequence). CDR3 length: 16 amino acids. Between the trimmed V and J ends, which lost 0 bases and 4 bases, there was a span of 13 bases.